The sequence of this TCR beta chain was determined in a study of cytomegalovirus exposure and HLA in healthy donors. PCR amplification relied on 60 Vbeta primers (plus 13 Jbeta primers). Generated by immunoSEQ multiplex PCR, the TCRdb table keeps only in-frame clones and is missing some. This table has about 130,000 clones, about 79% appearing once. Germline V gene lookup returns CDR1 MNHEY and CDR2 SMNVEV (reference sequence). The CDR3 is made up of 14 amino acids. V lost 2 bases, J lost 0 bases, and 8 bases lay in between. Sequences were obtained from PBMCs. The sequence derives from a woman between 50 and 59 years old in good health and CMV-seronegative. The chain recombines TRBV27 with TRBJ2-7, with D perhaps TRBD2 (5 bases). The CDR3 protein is CASSLVGSSYEQYF. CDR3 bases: TGTGCCAGCAGTTTAGTTGGGAGCTCCTACGAGCAGTACTTC.